The 4 T cell receptor beta chains below were found in one sample sequenced in a study of monozygotic twins with inflammatory bowel disease. TCRdb reprocessed the 5' RACE reads; each CDR3 protein has one entry and no DNA is given. The sample includes under 200,000 distinct CDR3 sequences. Material: blood. The receptors were gathered from a human donor with ulcerative colitis or Crohn's disease, or a healthy co-twin of an affected twin (not recorded which).

This chain joins TRBV20-1 and TRBJ2-1; checking the TCRdb D call of TRBD1 is not possible without DNA. Per germline, CDR1 DFQATT and CDR2 SNEGSKA (reference sequence). The CDR3 contains 14 residues. CDR3 sequence: CSASGRGAYNEQFF.

This chain links TRBV20-1 with TRBJ2-7; TCRdb selects TRBD1, and the lack of DNA leaves this call unchecked. Germline CDR1 is DFQATT and CDR2 is SNEGSKA (reference sequence). CDR3 length: 15 amino acids. The CDR3 here is CSARRVARGTYEQYF.

The chain joins TRBV29-1 to TRBJ2-2; no DNA is available, so the TRBD1 call from TCRdb remains unchecked. The CDR3 extends over 12 amino acids. From germline, CDR1 is SQVTM and CDR2 ANQGSEA. This CDR3 is CSAWGATGELFF.

The genes are TRBV7-7 and TRBJ2-6; TCRdb reports TRBD1, a call that lacks DNA to check it against. CDR1 is SSHAT, CDR2 FNYEAQ, per germline (reference sequence). The CDR3 is made up of 15 amino acids. The CDR3 sequence is CASSFSGTGANVLTF.